This T cell receptor (beta chain) was documented in a study of CXCR3-negative and CXCR3-positive naive CD8 T cells. General observations from the study: Naive subsets were similarly diverse, while memory CD8+ repertoires were much less diverse. It was found that naive subsets had comparable surface CD5, and TCR strength was inferred from TRB CDR3 properties.

Libraries were UMI-labeled 5' RACE TRB cDNA. Using the 5' RACE reads, TCRdb records one entry per CDR3 protein without DNA. The sample totals approximately 47,000 distinct CDR3 sequences. Phenotypically, naive CD8+ T cells corresponded to CD45RO-CCR7+CD27+CD95-. As for this clonotype: The target antigen is unknown.

CDR1 is SGHVS, CDR2 FNYEAQ, per germline. The CDR3 has 16 amino acids. The sequencing sample was made of naive CXCR3- CD8+ T cells from blood. Regarding subset: CD45RO-CCR7+CD27+CD95- naive CD8+ T cells lacking CXCR3 (TNR3-). This chain uses TRBV7-6 with TRBJ1-1. The TCR was taken from a human donor in good health. Some clones in this sample may be carry-over from other donors' samples. CDR3 in amino acids: CASSPREGWSNTEAFF.